This T cell receptor beta chain emerged from a study of T cell responses to AZD1222 COVID-19 vaccine. TCRdb's copy holds only in-frame clones and misses some; the assay was immunoSEQ multiplex PCR. The top ten hold roughly 3.5% of the sample, which has approximately 150,000 clones, 70% to 90% seen once. This CDR3 has 12 amino acids. Germline CDR1 reads MNHNY; CDR2 reads SVGAGI (reference sequence). V gave up 2 bases and J gave up 1 base, with 3 bases separating them. Regarding the study as a whole: Only 5 or 6 individuals given AZD1222 were seropositive at baseline. Repertoires were sampled only after the peak T cell response. The breadth and depth of Spike-specific TCRs increased once two AZD1222 doses had been given. It should be noted that donors were predominantly white British and more often female, and clonal diversity was possibly underestimated.

As to this clone: Its antigen remains unknown.

This receptor was identified in an adult in good health. Sequencing was performed on peripheral blood, taken on day 0 of MenACWY control vaccination. The J gene is TRBJ2-7, the V gene TRBV6-6, with D uncertain. For the CDR3, the DNA is TGTGCCAGCAGTTACAAATCCTACGAGCAGTACTTC. This encodes CASSYKSYEQYF.